These T cell receptor beta chains were read from a single sample in a study of blood T cell repertoires in COVID-19. Libraries were prepared by immunoSEQ multiplex PCR; TCRdb keeps only in-frame clonotypes and omits some of them. This sample yields under 300,000 clones, of which 70% to 90% are seen a single time; approximately 3.5% belongs to the top ten. The source material was PBMCs or T cells enriched from blood (not recorded which). Receptors originate from a woman aged 35 to 49 with acute COVID-19. CDR3s include the opening cysteine and the closing phenylalanine or tryptophan. Each record gives: D gene, J gene, V gene, clone size, CDR3 DNA, CDR3 protein. A D gene is named only where the DNA matches it firmly. Rows may omit the clone size; those that give it use once, few, many or a size class.

>TRBD1|TRBJ2-1|TRBV19|once
TGTGCCAGTAGTTCGACAGGGAATGAGCAGTTCTTC
CASSSTGNEQFF
>-|TRBJ1-2|TRBV7-3|-
TGTGCCAGCAGCTCCTCCACCTTGAGACAGGACTATGGCTACACCTTC
CASSSSTLRQDYGYTF
>-|TRBJ1-6|TRBV5-8|once
TGTGCCAGCAGCTTGGTCGTTTCGGGATATTCGGATTCACCCCTCCACTTT
CASSLVVSGYSDSPLHF
>-|TRBJ2-2|TRBV7-6|-
TGTGCCAGCAGCCTATCAGGGGACAACACCGGGGAGCTGTTTTTT
CASSLSGDNTGELFF
>TRBD2|TRBJ2-7|TRBV6-5|-
TGTGCCAGCAGTTACGATCCTAGCGGGAACACCTACGAGCAGTACTTC
CASSYDPSGNTYEQYF
>-|TRBJ1-5|TRBV6-5|-
TGTGCCAGCAGCCGAACGAGGGAGAATCAGCCCCAGCATTTT
CASSRTRENQPQHF
>-|TRBJ2-7|TRBV3-1/TRBV3-2|few
TGTGCCAGCAGCCAGGGACAAACCTACGAGCAGTACTTC
CASSQGQTYEQYF
>-|TRBJ1-2|TRBV27|-
TGTGCCAGCAGTTTTAGGAGGAGGGGCCTGGGCTACACCTTC
CASSFRRRGLGYTF
>TRBD1|TRBJ1-2|TRBV12-3/TRBV12-4|-
TGTGCCGGCATGCGGACAGGGACCGGCTACACCTTC
CAGMRTGTGYTF
>TRBD1|TRBJ1-2|TRBV7-9|-
TGTGCCAGCAGCTTATCCGGGACAGGTATTGGCTACACCTTC
CASSLSGTGIGYTF
>-|TRBJ2-3|TRBV6-5|-
TGTGCCAGCGCTGGGGACACTAGCACAGATACGCAGTATTTT
CASAGDTSTDTQYF
>TRBD2|TRBJ2-7|TRBV10-2|-
TGCGCCAGCAGGTCCGGGACTAGCGGACAAGGGTACTTC
CASRSGTSGQGYF
>-|TRBJ1-2|TRBV9|-
TGTGCCAGCAGCTACAGCACACACTATGGCTACACCTTC
CASSYSTHYGYTF
>TRBD1|TRBJ1-5|TRBV6-1|once
TGTGCCAGCAAGACAGGGGGTGATCAGCCCCAGCATTTT
CASKTGGDQPQHF
>-|TRBJ1-2|TRBV2|-
TGTGCCAGCAGTGTGCCTACTGGCTACACCTTC
CASSVPTGYTF
>TRBD1|TRBJ2-3|TRBV24-1|-
TGTGCCACCAGTGATCCGGACAGGGGGTTTGCAGATACGCAGTATTTT
CATSDPDRGFADTQYF
>-|TRBJ1-2|TRBV19|many
TGTGCCAGTAGTATAGCCCAGGGCTACACCTTC
CASSIAQGYTF
>-|TRBJ2-4|TRBV2|-
TGTGCCAGCAACCAAAACAGGGGAGGCGATAACATTCAGTACTTC
CASNQNRGGDNIQYF
>TRBD1|TRBJ1-2|TRBV29-1|-
TGCAGCGTTGATCCGGGACAGGGTGTTCACTATGGCTACACCTTC
CSVDPGQGVHYGYTF
>TRBD1|TRBJ1-2|TRBV3-1/TRBV3-2|-
TGTGCCAGCAGCCAACTTGACAGGGGAAACTATGGCTACACCTTC
CASSQLDRGNYGYTF
>-|TRBJ1-6|TRBV27|once
TGTGCCAGCAGTTTAAGGGGGAGGGGTGCACCCCTCCACTTT
CASSLRGRGAPLHF
>TRBD2|TRBJ2-7|TRBV28|-
TGTGCCAGCAGGGCGGGGGGCGCTTACGAGCAGTACTTC
CASRAGGAYEQYF
>TRBD1|TRBJ1-6|TRBV4-2|-
TGTGCCAGCAGCCAAGGGGCAGGGGGCTATAATTCACCCCTCCACTTT
CASSQGAGGYNSPLHF
>-|TRBJ1-1|TRBV18|-
TGTGCCAGCTCACAAGGACAGACCAACACTGAAGCTTTCTTT
CASSQGQTNTEAFF
>TRBD2|TRBJ2-7|TRBV6-5|-
TGTGCCAGCAAGCGATCGGGAGGGCCTTACGAGCAGTACTTC
CASKRSGGPYEQYF
>-|TRBJ1-2|TRBV7-9|-
TGTGCCAGCAGCACTGCCGGGACAACGCTAGACTATGGCTACACCTTC
CASSTAGTTLDYGYTF
>-|TRBJ2-1|TRBV11-3|-
TGTGCCAGCAGCATCGGGACAAACAATGAGCAGTTCTTC
CASSIGTNNEQFF
>TRBD2|TRBJ2-1|TRBV7-3|few
TGTGCCAGCAGCTTAGACGCTAGCGGATACAATGAGCAGTTCTTC
CASSLDASGYNEQFF
>-|TRBJ1-3|TRBV2|once
TGTGCCATCGGTCCCGGGGTGAGCGGAAACACCATATATTTT
CAIGPGVSGNTIYF
>-|TRBJ2-1|TRBV4-1|-
TGCGCCAGCAGCCAAGATCAGTACAATGAGCAGTTCTTC
CASSQDQYNEQFF
>TRBD1|TRBJ2-1|TRBV29-1|-
TGCAGCGTGGGACAGGGGAGGGGCAATGAGCAGTTCTTC
CSVGQGRGNEQFF
>TRBD2|TRBJ2-7|TRBV24-1|few
TGTGCCAACCGTAGAAGACTAGCGCTCTCCTACGAGCAGTACTTC
CANRRRLALSYEQYF
>TRBD1|TRBJ1-2|TRBV10-3|-
TGTGCCATCAGTGAGTCACTCGGACAGGGGCGGACCTATGGCTACACCTTC
CAISESLGQGRTYGYTF
>TRBD2|TRBJ2-1|TRBV2|few
TGTGCCAGCAGGGAGATCTCGGGACTAGCGGGAGCGGATGAGCAGTTCTTC
CASREISGLAGADEQFF
>-|TRBJ2-3|TRBV5-1|-
TGCGCCAGCACCCTTCGGGGCGGGGCAACAGATACGCAGTATTTT
CASTLRGGATDTQYF
>-|TRBJ2-5|TRBV5-1|-
TGCGCCAGCAGCTTGGAAGGGGGTGGCTATGGGGAGACCCAGTACTTC
CASSLEGGGYGETQYF
>TRBD1|TRBJ1-5|TRBV30|-
TGTGCCTGGGACAGGGCGAAGGGTCAGCCCCAGCATTTT
CAWDRAKGQPQHF
>TRBD2|TRBJ2-3|TRBV14|few
TGTGCCAGCAGTCCCGGACTAGTCTCGCAGTATTTT
CASSPGLVSQYF
>-|TRBJ1-1|TRBV11-3|-
TGTGCCAGCAGCTTAAGGGGGGGACCGAACACTGAAGCTTTCTTT
CASSLRGGPNTEAFF
>TRBD2|TRBJ2-1|TRBV11-3|-
TGTGCCAGCAGCCCATATAGCGGGAGGCACAATGAGCAGTTCTTC
CASSPYSGRHNEQFF
>TRBD1|TRBJ1-5|TRBV7-8|once
TGTGCCAGCAGCACCGGACAGGTTGAACAGCCCCAGCATTTT
CASSTGQVEQPQHF
>-|TRBJ2-7|TRBV2|-
TGTGCCAGCAGTGATGTACTAGTCGGAGACTACGAGCAGTACTTC
CASSDVLVGDYEQYF
>-|TRBJ2-3|TRBV10-3|-
TGTGCCATCAGTGACGGGACATCCAACACAGATACGCAGTATTTT
CAISDGTSNTDTQYF
>TRBD2|TRBJ2-1|TRBV4-2|once
TGTGCCAGCAGCCAAGAGGGCGGGAGCTCCTACAATGAGCAGTTCTTC
CASSQEGGSSYNEQFF
>-|TRBJ2-7|TRBV5-6|-
TGTGCCAGCAGCTTGGTAACCCCCAGTGATTCCTACGAGCAGTACTTC
CASSLVTPSDSYEQYF
>-|TRBJ1-3|TRBV3-1/TRBV3-2|-
TGTGCCAGCAGCCAAGACGACTCCACCATATATTTT
CASSQDDSTIYF
>TRBD2|TRBJ2-3|TRBV15|-
TGTGCCACCAGCAAGGGACTAGCGGAGATCACAGATACGCAGTATTTT
CATSKGLAEITDTQYF
>-|TRBJ1-4|TRBV10-3|-
TGTGCCATCAGCAGGGAAGCTGGGGAAAAACTGTTTTTT
CAISREAGEKLFF
>TRBD1|TRBJ1-5|TRBV2|-
TGTGCCAGCCGTCCCGGACAGGGTGGAAATCAGCCCCAGCATTTT
CASRPGQGGNQPQHF
>-|TRBJ1-2|TRBV29-1|-
TGCAGCGTTGTACCGGTTAACTATGGCTACACCTTC
CSVVPVNYGYTF